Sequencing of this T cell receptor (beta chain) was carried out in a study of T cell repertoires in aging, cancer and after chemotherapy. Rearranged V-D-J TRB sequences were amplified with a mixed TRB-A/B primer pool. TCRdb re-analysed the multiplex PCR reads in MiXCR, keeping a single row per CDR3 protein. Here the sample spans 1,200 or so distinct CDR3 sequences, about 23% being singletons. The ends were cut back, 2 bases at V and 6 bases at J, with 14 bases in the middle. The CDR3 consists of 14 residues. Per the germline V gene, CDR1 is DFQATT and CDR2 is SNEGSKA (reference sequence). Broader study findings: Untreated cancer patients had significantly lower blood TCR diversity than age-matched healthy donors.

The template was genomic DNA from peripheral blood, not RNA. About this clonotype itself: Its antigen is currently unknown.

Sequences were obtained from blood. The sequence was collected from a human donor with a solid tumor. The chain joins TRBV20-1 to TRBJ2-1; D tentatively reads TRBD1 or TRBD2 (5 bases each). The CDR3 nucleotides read TGCAGTGCTAGAATGACCGGGGCAGGCAATGAGCAGTTCTTC. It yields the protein CSARMTGAGNEQFF.